This TCR beta chain was profiled in a study of blood T cell repertoires in COVID-19. Looking at the study overall: Material from acute and convalescent COVID-19 was sourced from the United States, Italy and Spain.

The protocol was immunoSEQ multiplex PCR, while the TCRdb copy is restricted to in-frame clones and leaves out a portion. This sample has over 130,000 clones; about 80% occur once, and the top ten carry over 2.5%. Trimming removed 2 bases from V and 7 bases from J, with 9 bases in between. The CDR3 is 12 amino acids. Per germline, CDR1 SGDLS and CDR2 YYNGEE. Participants came from roughly 23 US areas, aged about 18 to 100 years. This sequence originates from a woman in her fifties or sixties who had recovered from COVID-19. The genes are TRBV9 and TRBJ1-1; a possible D gene is TRBD1 (5 bases). Sequenced input: PBMCs or T cells enriched from blood (not recorded which). CDR3 sequence reads: CASSVRGDEAFF. DNA for the CDR3: TGTGCCAGCAGCGTCCGGGGGGATGAAGCTTTCTTT.